Listed below are T cell receptor beta chains from one sample, sequenced in a study of T cell responses to AZD1222 COVID-19 vaccine. Sequencing used immunoSEQ multiplex PCR; TCRdb keeps in-frame clones, though not all of them. The data hold fewer than 150,000 clones, with approximately 88% observed a single time. Sequenced here: peripheral blood, sampled on day 0 of AZD1222 vaccination. The receptors here all came from an adult in good health. CDR3s include the opening cysteine and the closing phenylalanine or tryptophan. A D gene is named only where the DNA matches it firmly. Clone sizes are given selectively: once, few, many, or a class where the clone is expanded.

V gene	clone size	J gene	D gene	CDR3 protein	CDR3 DNA
TRBV10-3	-	TRBJ1-5	TRBD1	CAISELAGGIQPQHF	TGTGCCATCAGTGAACTGGCAGGGGGAATTCAGCCCCAGCATTTT
TRBV29-1	-	TRBJ1-5	-	CSVGTSQGEAMGQPQHF	TGCAGCGTTGGAACCTCCCAGGGTGAGGCTATGGGTCAGCCCCAGCATTTT
TRBV2	-	TRBJ2-7	-	CASTTGGWTGFSYEQYF	TGTGCCAGCACCACCGGGGGTTGGACAGGCTTTTCCTACGAGCAGTACTTC
TRBV7-8	-	TRBJ1-6	-	CASSLLLSGQGSTPLHF	TGTGCCAGCAGCTTATTACTGTCGGGGCAGGGTAGTACACCCCTCCACTTT
TRBV10-3	-	TRBJ1-5	-	CAISESGASNQPQHF	TGTGCCATCAGTGAGTCGGGGGCTAGCAATCAGCCCCAGCATTTT
TRBV5-4	-	TRBJ2-7	-	CASSLGPTWYEQYF	TGTGCCAGCAGCTTAGGGCCCACCTGGTACGAGCAGTACTTC
TRBV7-8	once	TRBJ2-7	TRBD1	CASSFNQGVIYEQYF	TGTGCCAGCAGCTTCAATCAGGGGGTCATCTACGAGCAGTACTTC
TRBV12-3/TRBV12-4	-	TRBJ1-1	-	CASSLAENTEAFF	TGTGCCAGCAGTTTGGCAGAGAACACTGAAGCTTTCTTT
TRBV24-1	-	TRBJ1-2	-	CATSGAGQDYGYTF	TGTGCCACCAGTGGAGCGGGGCAGGATTATGGCTACACCTTC
TRBV19	-	TRBJ1-4	TRBD1	CARWTGGKGNEKLFF	TGTGCCAGGTGGACAGGGGGCAAGGGTAATGAAAAACTGTTTTTT
TRBV4-2	many	TRBJ2-2	-	CASSSPTTGELFF	TGTGCCAGCAGCTCTCCCACGACCGGGGAGCTGTTTTTT
TRBV27	-	TRBJ2-5	TRBD2	CASSRGGGETQYF	TGTGCCAGCAGTCGGGGGGGCGGAGAGACCCAGTACTTC
TRBV7-8	-	TRBJ1-1	-	CASSLAGEGGGKSTEAFF	TGTGCCAGCAGCTTAGCAGGGGAGGGAGGGGGGAAGAGCACTGAAGCTTTCTTT
TRBV2	-	TRBJ2-5	-	CASSVRETQYF	TGTGCCAGCAGTGTTCGAGAGACCCAGTACTTC
TRBV7-2	-	TRBJ1-5	-	CASSLEQGVNQPQHF	TGTGCCAGCAGCTTAGAACAGGGAGTTAATCAGCCCCAGCATTTT
TRBV5-1	-	TRBJ1-1	-	CASSLGGTLGANTEAFF	TGCGCCAGCAGCTTGGGCGGGACACTTGGGGCGAACACTGAAGCTTTCTTT
TRBV10-3	-	TRBJ1-3	-	CAISTQGRLSGNTIYF	TGTGCCATCAGTACCCAGGGGAGGCTGTCTGGAAACACCATATATTTT
TRBV4-2	-	TRBJ1-2	TRBD1	CASSQDLETGVVNGYTF	TGTGCCAGCAGCCAAGATCTCGAGACAGGGGTGGTAAATGGCTACACCTTC
TRBV10-3	once	TRBJ2-3	-	CAISESGGTDTQYF	TGTGCCATCAGTGAGTCGGGCGGCACAGATACGCAGTATTTT
TRBV7-2	-	TRBJ2-2	TRBD2	CASTYSGRNTGELFF	TGTGCCAGCACCTATAGCGGGAGGAACACCGGGGAGCTGTTTTTT
TRBV29-1	-	TRBJ2-3	TRBD1	CSVGDSNTDTQYF	TGCAGCGTTGGGGACAGTAACACAGATACGCAGTATTTT
TRBV24-1	-	TRBJ2-5	-	CATGQEETQYF	TGTGCCACCGGACAAGAAGAGACCCAGTACTTC
TRBV6-5	-	TRBJ1-1	-	CASSYRAEAFF	TGTGCCAGCAGTTACCGTGCTGAAGCTTTCTTT
TRBV7-9	-	TRBJ1-2	-	CASSYNDNYGYTF	TGTGCCAGCAGCTATAACGACAACTATGGCTACACCTTC
TRBV5-1	few	TRBJ2-5	TRBD2	CASSSTSGEETQYF	TGCGCCAGCAGCTCGACTAGCGGGGAAGAGACCCAGTACTTC
TRBV2	-	TRBJ1-5	-	CASSKKYNQPQHF	TGTGCCAGCAGCAAGAAGTACAATCAGCCCCAGCATTTT
TRBV7-2	-	TRBJ2-3	-	CASSSGDLGPQYF	TGTGCCAGCAGCTCCGGGGACTTAGGGCCGCAGTATTTT
TRBV4-3	-	TRBJ1-1	-	CASSQDWTEGEAFF	TGCGCCAGCAGCCAAGACTGGACAGAGGGTGAAGCTTTCTTT
TRBV10-3	-	TRBJ2-7	TRBD2	CAISALAGGYEQYF	TGTGCCATCAGTGCACTAGCGGGGGGGTACGAGCAGTACTTC
TRBV12-5	-	TRBJ2-7	TRBD1	CASGSGDRGFSYEQYF	TGTGCTAGTGGTTCGGGGGACAGGGGTTTCTCCTACGAGCAGTACTTC
TRBV19	-	TRBJ1-3	TRBD1	CASSTGGPGNTIYF	TGTGCCAGTAGTACAGGGGGCCCGGGAAACACCATATATTTT
TRBV5-1	-	TRBJ2-3	-	CASRRVGGTDTQYF	TGCGCCAGCAGAAGGGTGGGTGGCACAGATACGCAGTATTTT
TRBV18	-	TRBJ1-2	-	CASSPNQDYYGYTF	TGTGCCAGCTCACCTAATCAGGACTACTATGGCTACACCTTC
TRBV7-6	-	TRBJ1-3	-	CASSLATDSGNTIYF	TGTGCCAGCAGCTTAGCGACGGACTCTGGAAACACCATATATTTT
TRBV10-3	-	TRBJ1-4	TRBD1	CAISATWIGQDEKLFF	TGTGCCATCAGTGCTACCTGGATAGGACAGGATGAAAAACTGTTTTTT
TRBV2	-	TRBJ2-2	-	CASRAGQPNTGELFF	TGTGCCAGCAGAGCGGGACAGCCGAACACCGGGGAGCTGTTTTTT
TRBV6-5	-	TRBJ2-1	TRBD1	CASTWTGSNNEQFF	TGTGCCAGCACCTGGACAGGGAGTAACAATGAGCAGTTCTTC
TRBV11-2	once	TRBJ2-5	TRBD2	CASSPGSSGAETQYF	TGTGCCAGCAGCCCCGGTAGCAGCGGGGCAGAGACCCAGTACTTC
TRBV5-5	-	TRBJ2-7	-	CASSLTASYEQYF	TGTGCCAGCAGCTTAACAGCCTCCTACGAGCAGTACTTC
TRBV5-1	-	TRBJ2-5	-	CASSLAHQETQYF	TGCGCCAGCAGCTTGGCGCACCAAGAGACCCAGTACTTC
TRBV4-2	-	TRBJ1-2	-	CASSQEGEMNYGYTF	TGTGCCAGCAGCCAAGAAGGGGAAATGAACTATGGCTACACCTTC
TRBV5-6	-	TRBJ2-1	-	CASSLRSLNEQFF	TGTGCCAGCAGCTTGAGGAGCCTAAATGAGCAGTTCTTC
TRBV5-1	-	TRBJ1-1	-	CASSFPGHTEMNTEAFF	TGCGCCAGCAGCTTTCCGGGACATACCGAGATGAACACTGAAGCTTTCTTT
TRBV3-1/TRBV3-2	-	TRBJ1-1	-	CASSQGGNTEAFF	TGTGCCAGCAGCCAGGGAGGGAACACTGAAGCTTTCTTT
TRBV24-1	-	TRBJ1-2	-	CATSETATPNGYTF	TGTGCCACCAGTGAAACGGCCACCCCGAATGGCTACACCTTC
TRBV3-1/TRBV3-2	-	TRBJ1-2	-	CASSQSSHPNYGYTF	TGTGCCAGCAGCCAGAGCAGCCATCCTAACTATGGCTACACCTTC
TRBV10-2	few	TRBJ2-1	-	CASRLGESSYNEQFF	TGCGCCAGCAGGCTGGGGGAAAGCTCCTACAATGAGCAGTTCTTC
TRBV18	once	TRBJ2-5	TRBD2	CASSLGAGGRRETQYF	TGTGCCAGCTCACTCGGAGCGGGGGGGCGAAGGGAGACCCAGTACTTC
TRBV7-2	-	TRBJ2-7	-	CASSLGGMGSYEQYF	TGTGCCAGCAGCTTGGGGGGCATGGGCTCCTACGAGCAGTACTTC
TRBV6-5	-	TRBJ1-4	-	CASSLQGGVDEKLFF	TGTGCCAGCAGTTTACAGGGTGGAGTTGATGAAAAACTGTTTTTT
TRBV5-4	-	TRBJ1-4	-	CATQNTEGGTNEKLFF	TGTGCCACCCAAAACACGGAAGGTGGAACTAATGAAAAACTGTTTTTT